These 8 T cell receptor beta chains were all obtained from the same sample, sequenced in a study of radiotherapy plus CTLA-4 blockade in lung cancer listed by TCRdb under 2018. Library construction relied on the immunoSEQ multiplex PCR assay. This is the immuneACCESS table as TCRdb keeps it, with only in-frame sequences that have V and J called. A part of the clones is gone; compared with another copy, unresolved V genes explain less than half, and the rest is unexplained. Present in this sample are 100,000 to 150,000 clones, approximately 80% of which were seen just once. Around 4.8% of the sample is taken by the ten largest. Sequenced here: peripheral blood, sampled from a patient treated with radiotherapy plus ipilimumab. These receptors originate from a human donor with non-small cell lung cancer who had a partial response to radiotherapy plus ipilimumab.

Only a few counts were recorded for this clone. The V gene is TRBV15, the J gene TRBJ2-3, with 7 bases aligning to TRBD2. The CDR3 runs 15 residues. V gave up 2 bases and J gave up 0 bases; unmatched junction bases: 2. Germline-derived CDR1 and CDR2 are LNHNV and YYDKDF (reference sequence). Written as DNA, the CDR3 is TGTGCCACCAGCAGAAGTAGCGGGAGCACAGATACGCAGTATTTT. Translated: CATSRSSGSTDTQYF. Full variable domain (missing parts from reference TRBV15 and TRBJ2-3): DAMVIQNPRYQVTQFGKPVTLSCSQTLNHNVMYWYQQKSSQAPKLLFHYYDKDFNNEADTPDNFQSRRPNTSFCFLDIRSPGLGDTAMYLCATSRSSGSTDTQYFGPGTRLTVL.

The chain joins TRBV15 to TRBJ1-2; 12 nucleotides line up with TRBD1. The CDR3 has 14 amino acids. With 8 bases clipped from V and 4 bases from J, the junction kept 5 bases outside the gene matches. Germline V CDR1 and CDR2: LNHNV, YYDKDF (reference sequence). The CDR3 nucleotides are TGTGCCACCCGTGGGACAGGGGGCGGCTATGGCTACACCTTC. This encodes CATRGTGGGYGYTF.

The chain joins TRBV7-3 to TRBJ2-1; D remains ambiguous. This CDR3 has 13 amino acids. From germline, CDR1 is SGHTA and CDR2 FQGTGA. V was shortened by 2 bases and J by 3 bases, with 5 bases between the two germline ends. The chain's CDR3 is CASSLSLYNEQFF. DNA of the CDR3: TGTGCCAGCAGCTTATCCCTCTACAATGAGCAGTTCTTC.

The chain recombines TRBV18 with TRBJ2-3, with D hard to call. V was shortened by 2 bases and J by 0 bases, with 12 bases between the two germline ends. CDR3 length: 16 residues. Looked up from germline, CDR1 is KGHSH and CDR2 is LQKENI. CDR3 DNA sequence: TGTGCCAGCTCACCATATACGCAGTCTAGCACAGATACGCAGTATTTT. Translation gives CASSPYTQSSTDTQYF.

The CDR3 sequence: CASSPGQTDTQYF. The CDR3 coding sequence is TGTGCCAGCAGCCCCGGACAGACAGATACGCAGTATTTT. The chain is built from TRBV6-1 and TRBJ2-3; weak D call: TRBD1 (6 bases). Trimming pared 6 bases from V and 3 bases from J, leaving 10 bases between. Germline V lookup: CDR1 MNHNS, CDR2 SASEGT. The CDR3 contains 13 residues.

V and J are TRBV5-6 and TRBJ2-1; 7 bases fit TRBD1. Trimming cost V 4 bases and J 9 bases; bases outside gene matches: 13. CDR1 is SGHDT, CDR2 YYEEEE, per germline. The CDR3 length is 15 residues. This CDR3 is CASSLGTEWGSEQFF. Written as DNA, the CDR3 is TGTGCCAGCAGCCTCGGGACAGAGTGGGGCAGTGAGCAGTTCTTC. The variable domain in full, with the rest retrieved from reference TRBV5-6 and TRBJ2-1, is DAGVTQSPTHLIKTRGQQVTLRCSPKSGHDTVSWYQQALGQGPQFIFQYYEEEERQRGNFPDRFSGHQFPNYSSELNVNALLLGDSALYLCASSLGTEWGSEQFFGPGTRLTVL.

The chain is built from TRBV28 and TRBJ2-7; a weak D match, TRBD1 (5 bases). V lost 2 bases, J lost 2 bases, and 13 bases lay in between. CDR1 and CDR2 (germline): MDHEN, SYDVKM. The CDR3 has 15 amino acids. CDR3 loop: CASSLRGFTAYEQYF. In DNA, the CDR3 is TGTGCCAGCAGTTTAAGGGGTTTTACGGCCTACGAGCAGTACTTC.

Turning to this clone: Other DNA sequences within the sample encode an identical CDR3. This chain uses TRBV28 with TRBJ1-4; 10 bases are shared with TRBD1. Trimming removed 6 bases from V and 10 bases from J; junction bases left unmatched: 8. Germline assignment: CDR1 MDHEN and CDR2 SYDVKM. The CDR3 sequence is 14 residues long. The CDR3 nucleotides are TGTGCCAGCAGCACGGGACAGGGGACGGGAAAACTGTTTTTT. It specifies CASSTGQGTGKLFF.